The source of this T cell receptor beta chain is a study of blood T cell dynamics during melanoma immunotherapy. Across the whole study: Standard first-line treatment here was pembrolizumab or nivolumab plus ipilimumab in metastatic melanoma.

Time point reported: pre-treatment baseline. Per germline, CDR1 SGHAT and CDR2 FQDESV (reference sequence). The CDR3 runs 16 residues. Trimming shortened V by 1 base and J by 4 bases, and 16 bases separated the two germline ends. The protocol was immunoSEQ multiplex PCR, while the TCRdb copy is restricted to in-frame clones and leaves out a portion. The top ten hold approximately 9% of the sample, which has 15,000 or so clones, roughly 83% seen once. The chain uses TRBV11-1 and TRBJ1-1; a weak D match, TRBD1 (5 bases). The TCR comes from a human donor with melanoma. Source: blood, taken from a patient treated with checkpoint blockade. The CDR3 region is CASSLGGTVIPTEAFF. The CDR3 DNA sequence: TGTGCCAGCAGCTTAGGAGGGACGGTTATACCCACTGAAGCTTTCTTT.